These T cell receptor beta chains were read from a single sample in a study of blood T cells in healthy people across ages. One entry per CDR3 protein, called by TCRdb with MiXCR from the 5' RACE reads. The sample shows around 1,900,000 distinct CDR3 sequences, approximately 39% of them seen only once. The specimen sequenced was blood. Receptors originate from a human donor in good health. Both conserved end residues are part of each CDR3. D genes are given only for firm matches. A row's size may be missing; if present it is once, few, many or a size class.

v_call	clone_size	j_call	d_call	cdr3_aa	cdr3_nt
TRBV5-6	-	TRBJ2-7	-	CASSLGRGHEQYF	TGTGCCAGCAGCTTGGGGAGGGGCCACGAGCAGTACTTC
TRBV20-1	once	TRBJ1-1	-	CSATDETEAFF	TGCAGTGCTACCGACGAAACTGAAGCTTTCTTT
TRBV2	-	TRBJ2-7	-	CASSERGTLRSYGQYF	TGTGCCAGCAGTGAACGAGGAACTCTTCGCTCCTACGGGCAGTACTTC
TRBV7-9	-	TRBJ2-5	-	CASPAGYTGRDQETQYF	TGTGCCAGCCCAGCGGGCTATACAGGGCGAGACCAAGAGACCCAGTACTTC
TRBV7-3	few	TRBJ1-4	TRBD1	CASSFKYRDSLNEKLFF	TGTGCCAGCAGCTTCAAATATCGGGACAGTCTAAATGAAAAACTGTTTTTT
TRBV20-1	-	TRBJ2-7	TRBD2	CSARDKGTRGEQYF	TGCAGTGCTAGAGATAAAGGGACTAGGGGTGAGCAGTACTTC
TRBV10-3	-	TRBJ2-1	-	CAIILGPLPQETQFF	TGTGCCATCATCCTCGGCCCTCTCCCCCAAGAGACCCAGTTCTTC
TRBV7-9	-	TRBJ2-7	-	CASSLGAVTDEQYF	TGTGCCAGCAGCTTAGGGGCAGTTACAGACGAGCAGTACTTC
TRBV7-9	-	TRBJ2-1	TRBD1	CASRVGTGSTNEQFF	TGCGCCAGCAGAGTAGGGACAGGGAGCACAAATGAGCAGTTCTTC
TRBV19	-	TRBJ2-1	-	CASSIGRGLINEQFF	TGTGCCAGTAGTATAGGCAGGGGTTTGATCAATGAGCAGTTCTTC
TRBV7-9	-	TRBJ1-6	TRBD1	CASNSRDSTNSPLHF	TGTGCCAGCAACTCCCGGGACAGCACTAATTCACCCCTCCACTTT
TRBV5-1	-	TRBJ2-1	-	CASSLGEGVAYNEQFF	TGCGCCAGCAGCTTAGGCGAGGGGGTTGCCTACAATGAGCAGTTCTTC
TRBV19	-	TRBJ2-1	-	CASTPTESSYNEQFF	TGTGCCAGTACCCCGACCGAATCTTCCTACAATGAGCAGTTCTTC
TRBV25-1	-	TRBJ2-1	TRBD2	CASSDGGGPSEQFF	TGTGCCAGCAGTGATGGCGGGGGGCCTTCAGAGCAGTTCTTC